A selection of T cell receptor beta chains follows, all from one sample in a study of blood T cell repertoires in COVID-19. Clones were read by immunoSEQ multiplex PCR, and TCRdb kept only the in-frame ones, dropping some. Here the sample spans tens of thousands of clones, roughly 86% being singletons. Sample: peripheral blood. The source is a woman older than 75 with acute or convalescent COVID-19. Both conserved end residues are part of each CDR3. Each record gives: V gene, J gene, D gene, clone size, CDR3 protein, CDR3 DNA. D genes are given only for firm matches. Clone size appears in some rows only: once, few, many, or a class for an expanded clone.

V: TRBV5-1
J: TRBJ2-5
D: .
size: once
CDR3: CASSKLGTPQETQYF
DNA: TGCGCCAGCAGCAAATTAGGGACACCCCAAGAGACCCAGTACTTC

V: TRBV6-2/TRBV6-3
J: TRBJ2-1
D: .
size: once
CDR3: CASSYPPGITEQFF
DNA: TGTGCCAGCAGTTATCCCCCGGGGATCACTGAGCAGTTCTTC

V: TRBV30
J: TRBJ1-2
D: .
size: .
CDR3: CAWMLGSRGYTF
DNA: TGTGCCTGGATGCTCGGGTCGCGGGGCTACACCTTC

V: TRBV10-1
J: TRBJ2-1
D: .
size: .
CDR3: CASSEVRNEQFF
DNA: TGCGCCAGCAGTGAGGTGAGGAATGAGCAGTTCTTC

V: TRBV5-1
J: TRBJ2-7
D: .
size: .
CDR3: CASSPGGGGRVAYEQYF
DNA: TGCGCCAGCAGCCCCGGAGGGGGGGGGAGGGTAGCCTACGAGCAGTACTTC

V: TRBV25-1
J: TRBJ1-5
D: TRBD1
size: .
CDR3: CASSEGTVEVNQPQHF
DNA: TGTGCCAGCAGTGAAGGGACAGTTGAAGTAAATCAGCCCCAGCATTTT

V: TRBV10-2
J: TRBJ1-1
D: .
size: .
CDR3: CASKHQATDTEAFF
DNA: TGCGCCAGCAAGCATCAGGCTACCGACACTGAAGCTTTCTTT

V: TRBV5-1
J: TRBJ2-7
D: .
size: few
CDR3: CASSSSTGPSEQYF
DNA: TGCGCCAGCAGCTCGAGCACCGGTCCCTCGGAGCAGTACTTC

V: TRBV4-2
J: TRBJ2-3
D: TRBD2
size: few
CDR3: CASSLRGTSGGADTQYF
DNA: TGTGCCAGCAGCCTCAGAGGGACTAGCGGGGGTGCAGATACGCAGTATTTT

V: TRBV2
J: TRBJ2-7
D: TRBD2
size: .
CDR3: CASKSGTRAYEQYF
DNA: TGTGCCAGCAAGTCCGGGACTAGGGCCTACGAGCAGTACTTC

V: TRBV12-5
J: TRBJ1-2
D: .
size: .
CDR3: CASGLAPYGYTF
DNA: TGTGCTAGTGGTTTAGCACCGTATGGCTACACCTTC

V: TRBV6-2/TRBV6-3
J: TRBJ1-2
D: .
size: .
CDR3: CASSWGGGYTF
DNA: TGTGCCAGCAGCTGGGGAGGTGGCTACACCTTC

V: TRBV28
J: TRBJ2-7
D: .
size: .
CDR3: CASRAASYEQYF
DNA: TGTGCCAGCAGGGCGGCCTCCTACGAGCAGTACTTC

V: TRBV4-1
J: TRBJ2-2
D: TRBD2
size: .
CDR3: CASSQDKREGRLLFF
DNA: TGCGCCAGCAGCCAAGATAAGCGGGAGGGCCGATTGTTGTTTTTT